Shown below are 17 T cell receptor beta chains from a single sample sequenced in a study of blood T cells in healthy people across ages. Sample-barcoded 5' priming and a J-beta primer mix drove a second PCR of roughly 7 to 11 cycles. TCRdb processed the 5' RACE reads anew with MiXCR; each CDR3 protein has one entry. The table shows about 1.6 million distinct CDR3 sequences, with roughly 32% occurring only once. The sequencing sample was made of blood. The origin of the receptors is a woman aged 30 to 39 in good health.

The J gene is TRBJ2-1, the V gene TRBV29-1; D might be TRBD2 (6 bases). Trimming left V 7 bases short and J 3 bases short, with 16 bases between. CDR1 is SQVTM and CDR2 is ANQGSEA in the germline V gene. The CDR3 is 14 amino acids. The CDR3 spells CSAPSPSVYNEQFF. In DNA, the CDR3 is TGCAGCGCCCCGAGCCCTAGCGTCTACAATGAGCAGTTCTTC.

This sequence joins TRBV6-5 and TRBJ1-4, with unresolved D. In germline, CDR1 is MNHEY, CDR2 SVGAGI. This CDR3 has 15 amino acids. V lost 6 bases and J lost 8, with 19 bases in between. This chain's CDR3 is CASRDQEWVEEKLFF. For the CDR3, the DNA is TGTGCCAGCAGAGACCAGGAGTGGGTTGAGGAAAAACTGTTTTTT.

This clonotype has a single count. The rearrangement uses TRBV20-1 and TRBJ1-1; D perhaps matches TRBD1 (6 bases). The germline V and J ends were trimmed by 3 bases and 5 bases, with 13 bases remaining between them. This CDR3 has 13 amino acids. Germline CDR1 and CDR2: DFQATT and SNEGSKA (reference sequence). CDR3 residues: CSASGGDITEAFF. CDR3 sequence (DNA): TGCAGTGCTAGTGGCGGGGACATTACTGAAGCTTTCTTT.

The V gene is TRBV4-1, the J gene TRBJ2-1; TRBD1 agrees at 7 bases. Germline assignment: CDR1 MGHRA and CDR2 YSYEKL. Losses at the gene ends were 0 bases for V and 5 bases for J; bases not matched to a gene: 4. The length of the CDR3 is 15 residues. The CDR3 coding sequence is TGCGCCAGCAGCCAAGATTCAGGGGGTGACAATGAGCAGTTCTTC. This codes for CASSQDSGGDNEQFF.

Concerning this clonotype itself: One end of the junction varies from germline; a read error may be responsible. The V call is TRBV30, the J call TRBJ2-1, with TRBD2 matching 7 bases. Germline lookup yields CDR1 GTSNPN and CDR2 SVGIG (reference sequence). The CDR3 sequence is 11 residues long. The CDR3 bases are TGTGCCTGGAGTCGGGAGGTGGATCCCCACTTC. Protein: CAWSREVDPHF.

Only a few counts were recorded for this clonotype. Here the CDR3 reads CASDSQETQYF. The CDR3 DNA reads as TGTGCCAGCGACAGCCAAGAGACCCAGTACTTC. This rearrangement joins TRBV6-1 to TRBJ2-5; D may be TRBD1 (5 bases). The germline V gene encodes CDR1 MNHNS and CDR2 SASEGT. The CDR3 sequence is 11 residues long. V was cut by 8 bases and J by 1 base, with 5 bases left in between.

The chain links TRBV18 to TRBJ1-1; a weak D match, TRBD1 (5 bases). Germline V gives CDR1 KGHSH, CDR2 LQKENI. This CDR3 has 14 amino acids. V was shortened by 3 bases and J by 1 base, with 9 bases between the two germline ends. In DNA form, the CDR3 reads TGTGCCAGCTCACCCGATACAGGGAACACTGAAGCTTTCTTT. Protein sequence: CASSPDTGNTEAFF.

CDR3 amino acids: CASSLTGTYQETQYF. The CDR3 DNA follows: TGCGCCAGCAGCTTGACCGGGACCTACCAAGAGACCCAGTACTTC. The chain has TRBV5-1 and TRBJ2-5; TRBD1 or TRBD2 may be the D gene (5 bases each). CDR1 is SGHRS and CDR2 is YFSETQ in the germline V gene. The V gene lost 1 base and the J gene lost 0 bases, with 10 bases spanning the gap. The CDR3 covers 15 residues.

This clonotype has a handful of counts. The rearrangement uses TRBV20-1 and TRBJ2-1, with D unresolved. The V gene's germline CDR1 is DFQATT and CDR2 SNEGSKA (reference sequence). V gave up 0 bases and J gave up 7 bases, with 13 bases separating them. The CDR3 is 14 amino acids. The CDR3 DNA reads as TGCAGTGCTAGAGATCCCCGCCGTACAAATGAGCAGTTCTTC. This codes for CSARDPRRTNEQFF.

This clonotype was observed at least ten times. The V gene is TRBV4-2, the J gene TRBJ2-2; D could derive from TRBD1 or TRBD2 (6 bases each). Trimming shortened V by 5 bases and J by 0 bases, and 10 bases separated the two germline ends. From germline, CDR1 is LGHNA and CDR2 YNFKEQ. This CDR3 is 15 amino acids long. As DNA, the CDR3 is TGTGCCAGCAGCACCGGGGGCGCGAACACCGGGGAGCTGTTTTTT. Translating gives CASSTGGANTGELFF.

This CDR3 reads CASSQDLGFNGYTF. The CDR3 nucleotides read TGTGCCAGCAGCCAAGATCTGGGTTTTAATGGCTACACCTTC. V is TRBV4-2 and J is TRBJ1-2; D remains unclear. The V and J ends lost 0 bases and 6 bases respectively, with 11 bases between them. Germline V lookup: CDR1 LGHNA, CDR2 YNFKEQ. CDR3 size: 14 residues.

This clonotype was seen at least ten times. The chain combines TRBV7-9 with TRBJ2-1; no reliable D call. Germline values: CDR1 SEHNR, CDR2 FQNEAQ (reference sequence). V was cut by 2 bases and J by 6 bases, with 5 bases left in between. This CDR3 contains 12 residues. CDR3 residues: CASSLYSNEQFF. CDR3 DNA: TGTGCCAGCAGCTTATATAGCAATGAGCAGTTCTTC.

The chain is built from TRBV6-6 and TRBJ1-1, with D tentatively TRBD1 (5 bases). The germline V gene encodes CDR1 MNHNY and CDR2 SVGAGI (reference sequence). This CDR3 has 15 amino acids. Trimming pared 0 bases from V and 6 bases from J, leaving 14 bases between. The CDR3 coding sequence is TGTGCCAGCAGTTACTCGAAGGCAGGGAGCGCTGAAGCTTTCTTT. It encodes CASSYSKAGSAEAFF.

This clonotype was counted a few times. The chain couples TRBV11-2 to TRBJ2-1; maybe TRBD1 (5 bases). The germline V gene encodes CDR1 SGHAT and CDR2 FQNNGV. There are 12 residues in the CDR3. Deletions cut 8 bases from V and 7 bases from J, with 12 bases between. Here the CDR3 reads CASWTSGNEQFF. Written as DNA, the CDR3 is TGTGCCAGCTGGACCTCAGGGAATGAGCAGTTCTTC.

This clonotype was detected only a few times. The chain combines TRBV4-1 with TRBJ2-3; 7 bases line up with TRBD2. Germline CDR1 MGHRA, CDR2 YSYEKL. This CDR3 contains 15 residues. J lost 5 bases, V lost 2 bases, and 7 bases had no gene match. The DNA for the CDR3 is TGCGCCAGCAGCCAACACGGGACTAACCTAGATACGCAGTATTTT. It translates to CASSQHGTNLDTQYF.

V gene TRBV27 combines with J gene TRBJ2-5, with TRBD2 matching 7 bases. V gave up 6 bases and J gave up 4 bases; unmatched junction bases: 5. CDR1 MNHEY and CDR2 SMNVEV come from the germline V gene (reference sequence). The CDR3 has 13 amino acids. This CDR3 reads CASRPGLRETQYF. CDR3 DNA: TGTGCCAGCAGGCCGGGACTACGAGAGACCCAGTACTTC.

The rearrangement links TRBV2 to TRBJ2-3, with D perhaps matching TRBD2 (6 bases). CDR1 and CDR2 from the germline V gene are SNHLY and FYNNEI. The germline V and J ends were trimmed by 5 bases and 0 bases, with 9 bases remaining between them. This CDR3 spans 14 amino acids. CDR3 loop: CASSKTRSTDTQYF. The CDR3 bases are TGTGCCAGCAGTAAGACTAGGAGCACAGATACGCAGTATTTT.